This TCR beta chain is drawn from a study of shared clonotypes between healthy human individuals. Study-wide background: Researchers assigned three CD4 naive, three CD4 memory, two CD8 naive and one CD8 memory plate to each donor.

Study-wide results and limits: Larger estimated richness was generally recorded for naive subsets relative to memory subsets.

In regard to this clone: Antigen specificity is unknown.

The data were produced by immunoSEQ multiplex PCR, yet TCRdb's version contains in-frame clones alone and is incomplete. This table has around 2,000,000 clones, less than 95% appearing once. Positively selected for CCR7, the CD45RO-negative cells used as naive CD8 cells excluded terminally differentiated effector memory CD45RA+ cells. V lost 4 bases to trimming and J lost 3 bases, with 10 bases between them. Germline values: CDR1 MNHEY, CDR2 SMNVEV (reference sequence). This CDR3 is 13 amino acids long. This receptor was identified in a man younger than 35 in good health. J is TRBJ2-7 and V is TRBV27; D call uncertain. Sequencing was performed on naive CD8+ T cells sorted from blood. Here the CDR3 DNA reads TGTGCCAGCAGTTCCTCGCCGAGCTACGAGCAGTACTTC. Its translation is CASSSSPSYEQYF.